These 27 T cell receptor beta chains were all obtained from the same sample, sequenced in a study of siplizumab effects on memory and regulatory T cells. Repertoires were generated with immunoSEQ multiplex PCR, while TCRdb's copy carries only in-frame clones and drops some. The sample comprises about 18,000 clones, 45% to 60% of which are singletons, and under 5% rests with the top ten. Their specific antigens are unknown. Coculturing was carried out on the mixed lymphocyte reaction cells. It lasted 6 days and was done at 37°C. The source material was CFSE-low (dividing) CD4+ T cells sorted from an allogeneic mixed lymphocyte reaction. These receptors were obtained from a human donor in good health; the cells came from an allogeneic mixed lymphocyte reaction.

This chain uses TRBV30 with TRBJ1-2, with D unclear. The CDR3 extends over 14 amino acids. CDR1 is GTSNPN, CDR2 SVGIG, per germline (reference sequence). V lost 0 bases and J 4 bases, leaving 12 bases between the germline ends. The CDR3 spells CAWSVGSGSYGYTF. DNA for the CDR3: TGTGCCTGGAGTGTAGGTTCTGGGTCCTATGGCTACACCTTC.

This clone qualifies as medium-sized. This sequence joins TRBV5-1 and TRBJ1-2, with D unresolved. CDR3 length equals 15 residues. V was shortened by 5 bases and J by 4 bases, with 18 bases between the two germline ends. Germline CDR1 and CDR2: SGHRS and YFSETQ. In nucleotides, the CDR3 is TGCGCCAGCAGTCTCGAGATGGACGGGTTCTATGGCTACACCTTC. Its translation: CASSLEMDGFYGYTF.

The genes are TRBV28 and TRBJ2-2; TRBD1 is a possible D gene (9 bases). This CDR3 has 17 residues. Trimming left V 6 bases short and J 5 bases short, with 22 bases between. Germline lookup yields CDR1 MDHEN and CDR2 SYDVKM. The CDR3: CASRPGGGQGWTGELFF. Written as DNA, the CDR3 is TGTGCCAGCAGGCCCGGGGGGGGACAGGGTTGGACCGGGGAGCTGTTTTTT.

This chain joins TRBV5-5 and TRBJ1-5; tentatively, D is TRBD1 (5 bases). Trimming stripped 2 bases from V and 5 bases from J, with 5 bases between. The CDR3 spans 12 residues. Germline V lookup: CDR1 SGHKS, CDR2 YYEKEE (reference sequence). CDR3 coding DNA: TGTGCCAGCAGCTTACAGGATCAGCCCCAGCATTTT. This gives the protein CASSLQDQPQHF.

This clone showed up just a few times. CDR3 DNA sequence: TGTGCCATCGGGACTAGCGGGGCTTACAATGAGCAGTTCTTC. Amino acids: CAIGTSGAYNEQFF. The J gene is TRBJ2-1, the V gene TRBV10-3; 13 bases match TRBD2. Germline V gene data show CDR1 as ENHRY and CDR2 as SYGVKD. There are 14 residues in the CDR3. V was pared by 8 bases and J by 4 bases, with 2 bases of the junction left unmatched.

This sequence joins TRBV5-1 and TRBJ2-5; D uncertain. CDR1 SGHRS and CDR2 YFSETQ come from the germline V gene. The CDR3 is made up of 14 amino acids. Trimming removed 0 bases from V and 2 bases from J, with 8 bases in between. This CDR3 is CASSLVSQQETQYF. Here the CDR3 DNA reads TGCGCCAGCAGCTTGGTATCCCAGCAAGAGACCCAGTACTTC.

In its sample, this clone was seen a few times. The rearrangement uses TRBV2 and TRBJ1-5, with D perhaps TRBD1 (5 bases). Trimming shortened V by 5 bases and J by 7 bases, and 12 bases separated the two germline ends. The CDR3 contains 13 residues. Germline V CDR1 and CDR2: SNHLY, FYNNEI. The CDR3 region has the DNA TGTGCCAGCAGTCATGGGGAGGGGCAGCCCCAGCATTTT. This translates into CASSHGEGQPQHF.

The chain recombines TRBV19 with TRBJ1-6; D unclear. Germline CDR1 reads LNHDA; CDR2 reads SQIVND (reference sequence). The CDR3 sequence is 15 residues long. Between the trimmed V and J ends, which lost 0 bases and 6 bases, there was a span of 9 bases. The CDR3 is CASSIDPLSNSPLHF. The CDR3 DNA is TGTGCCAGTAGTATAGATCCTCTAAGTAATTCACCCCTCCACTTT.

This clone occurred a few times. CDR3 nucleotides: TGTGCCAGCAGCTTAATTGCGGGGGGGAGCACAGATACGCAGTATTTT. It yields the protein CASSLIAGGSTDTQYF. This chain links TRBV7-3 with TRBJ2-3; 9 nucleotides align to TRBD2. Looked up from germline, CDR1 is SGHTA and CDR2 is FQGTGA. This CDR3 comprises 16 residues. Trimming at V came to 1 base and at J to 0 bases, leaving 2 bases not matched to a gene.

This clone was detected only once. The V gene is TRBV6-1, the J gene TRBJ1-2; D ambiguous. V lost 6 bases, J lost 4 bases, and 12 bases lay in between. CDR1 and CDR2 (germline): MNHNS, SASEGT. The CDR3 has 13 amino acids. CDR3 residues: CASRADGTYGYTF. The DNA of the CDR3 is TGTGCCAGCAGGGCAGACGGCACCTATGGCTACACCTTC.

V and J are TRBV28 and TRBJ2-3; a weak D match, TRBD2 (6 bases). V shed 6 bases and J shed 4 bases, with 11 bases lying between them. The germline gives CDR1 MDHEN, CDR2 SYDVKM. The CDR3 is 13 residues long. CDR3 sequence (DNA): TGTGCCAGCAGACTGACTAGTCCAGATACGCAGTATTTT. This translates into CASRLTSPDTQYF.

As to this clone: This is likely an artifact of a read error, given a far larger clone one base away. The chain joins TRBV4-2 to TRBJ2-3; TRBD2 matches at 9 bases. V trimming: 0 bases; J trimming: 2 bases; junction bases outside the gene matches: 6. The CDR3 runs 17 residues. Per germline, CDR1 LGHNA and CDR2 YNFKEQ. CDR3 bases: TGTGCCAGCAGCCAAGAAGGCCTAGCGGGGCCCACAGATACGCAGTATTTT. It translates to CASSQEGLAGPTDTQYF.

The V and J genes are TRBV10-3 and TRBJ1-5; D remains unclear. The CDR3 consists of 12 residues. The germline CDR1 and CDR2 sequences are ENHRY and SYGVKD. V lost 4 bases and J lost 3, with 4 bases in between. CDR3 loop: CAISGINQPQHF. Here the CDR3 DNA reads TGTGCCATCAGTGGGATCAATCAGCCCCAGCATTTT.

The genes are TRBV11-1 and TRBJ2-3; the match to TRBD2 covers 9 bases. The CDR3 contains 16 residues. Germline values: CDR1 SGHAT, CDR2 FQDESV (reference sequence). Unmatched junction bases numbered 8, after V lost 5 bases and J lost 2 bases. The CDR3 DNA is TGTGCCAGCAGCCAGGGACTAGCATTAAACACAGATACGCAGTATTTT. Amino acid sequence: CASSQGLALNTDTQYF. Based on the CDR3 plus reference TRBV11-1 and TRBJ2-3, the full variable domain is EAEVAQSPRYKITEKSQAVAFWCDPISGHATLYWYRQILGQGPELLVQFQDESVVDDSQLPKDRFSAERLKGVDSTLKIQPAELGDSAMYLCASSQGLALNTDTQYFGPGTRLTVL.

This chain links TRBV18 with TRBJ1-4, with a weak D call TRBD1 (6 bases). Trimming removed 5 bases from V and 6 bases from J, with 13 bases in between. This CDR3 spans 14 amino acids. The V gene's germline CDR1 is KGHSH and CDR2 LQKENI. Written as DNA, the CDR3 is TGTGCCAGCTCATCGGACAGTCGGTATGAAAAACTGTTTTTT. It encodes CASSSDSRYEKLFF.

The chain recombines TRBV6-1 with TRBJ1-1, with 8 nucleotides matching TRBD1. The CDR3 is 15 amino acids. The trim removed 7 bases at V and 3 bases at J, leaving 10 bases unmatched. Germline V lookup: CDR1 MNHNS, CDR2 SASEGT. The DNA of the CDR3 is TGTGCCAGCACTTGGGGGACAGGTCTATACACTGAAGCTTTCTTT. Residues: CASTWGTGLYTEAFF.

The V and J genes are TRBV11-3 and TRBJ2-7, with 11 bases that match TRBD1. Germline values: CDR1 SGHNT, CDR2 YENEEA. The CDR3 loop spans 14 amino acids. V gave up 6 bases and J gave up 4 bases; unmatched junction bases: 5. The CDR3 sequence is CASSIGQGAYEQYF. The CDR3 bases are TGTGCCAGCAGTATCGGACAGGGGGCGTACGAGCAGTACTTC. Variable domain in full (rest from reference TRBV11-3 and TRBJ2-7): EAGVVQSPRYKIIEKKQPVAFWCNPISGHNTLYWYLQNLGQGPELLIRYENEEAVDDSQLPKDRFSAERLKGVDSTLKIQPAELGDSAVYLCASSIGQGAYEQYFGPGTRLTVT.

This chain links TRBV19 with TRBJ1-2; unclear D gene. Deletions cut 7 bases from V and 7 bases from J, with 10 bases between. CDR1 and CDR2 (germline): LNHDA, SQIVND (reference sequence). The CDR3 contains 11 residues. The CDR3 bases are TGTGCCAGTACCATACGCTTTGGCTACACCTTC. This gives the protein CASTIRFGYTF.

The J gene is TRBJ1-3, the V gene TRBV28; D remains unclear. The CDR3 loop spans 14 amino acids. V shed 8 bases and J shed 0 bases, with 11 bases lying between them. Germline CDR1 reads MDHEN; CDR2 reads SYDVKM. CDR3 in amino acids: CASGSSSSGNTIYF. The CDR3 region has the DNA TGTGCCAGCGGTAGCTCCAGCTCTGGAAACACCATATATTTT. Combining the CDR3 with reference TRBV28 and TRBJ1-3 gives the whole variable domain DVKVTQSSRYLVKRTGEKVFLECVQDMDHENMFWYRQDPGLGLRLIYFSYDVKMKEKGDIPEGYSVSREKKERFSLILESASTNQTSMYLCASGSSSSGNTIYFGEGSWLTVV.

This chain links TRBV6-5 with TRBJ2-2; 8 bases match TRBD1. Trimming at V came to 10 bases and at J to 4 bases, leaving 8 bases not matched to a gene. Per germline, CDR1 MNHEY and CDR2 SVGAGI. The CDR3 has 14 amino acids. The CDR3 reads CATQGAGGTGELFF. CDR3 DNA sequence: TGTGCCACCCAGGGGGCTGGGGGCACCGGGGAGCTGTTTTTT.

The chain has TRBV6-4 and TRBJ1-2; TRBD1 aligns across 7 bases. V dropped 6 bases and J dropped 5; count of bases not matched to a gene: 18. The length of the CDR3 is 17 residues. The germline V gene encodes CDR1 MRHNA and CDR2 SNTAGT. The CDR3 DNA is TGTGCCAGCAGAGAAGGATGGGACAGAGAAATGCCTTATGGCTACACCTTC. Translation: CASREGWDREMPYGYTF.

V is TRBV2 and J is TRBJ1-4; no reliable D call. The ends were cut back, 10 bases at V and 3 bases at J, with 15 bases in the middle. From germline, CDR1 is SNHLY and CDR2 FYNNEI. This CDR3 has 14 residues. The CDR3 nucleotides read TGTGCCACCCTGAGGGCTTCAGCTAATGAAAAACTGTTTTTT. This translates into CATLRASANEKLFF.

The chain couples TRBV11-3 to TRBJ1-1; TRBD1 is a possible D gene (5 bases). CDR3 length: 16 residues. V lost 0 bases and J 5 bases, leaving 16 bases between the germline ends. The germline V gene encodes CDR1 SGHNT and CDR2 YENEEA. CDR3 in amino acids: CASSLDPGREVTEAFF. The CDR3, as DNA: TGTGCCAGCAGCTTAGATCCCGGCAGGGAGGTGACTGAAGCTTTCTTT.

J is TRBJ1-4 and V is TRBV5-6; D gene unclear. The CDR3 is made up of 12 amino acids. The V gene's germline CDR1 is SGHDT and CDR2 YYEEEE. V was trimmed by 1 base and J by 6 bases, leaving 4 bases between them. The CDR3 DNA reads as TGTGCCAGCAGCTTGTGGTATGAAAAACTGTTTTTT. It specifies CASSLWYEKLFF. Full variable domain (remainder filled in from reference TRBV5-6 and TRBJ1-4): DAGVTQSPTHLIKTRGQQVTLRCSPKSGHDTVSWYQQALGQGPQFIFQYYEEEERQRGNFPDRFSGHQFPNYSSELNVNALLLGDSALYLCASSLWYEKLFFGSGTQLSVL.

The chain uses TRBV10-3 and TRBJ1-1; TRBD1 aligns across 9 bases. V lost 4 bases and J lost 6; bases outside the gene matches: 3. The CDR3 totals 13 residues. CDR1 and CDR2 (germline): ENHRY, SYGVKD. CDR3 nucleotides: TGTGCCATCAGTGGACAGGGGGGCGCTGAAGCTTTCTTT. Translation gives CAISGQGGAEAFF.

The chain recombines TRBV7-3 with TRBJ1-1; D might be TRBD1 (5 bases). V was shortened by 5 bases and J by 1 base, with 8 bases between the two germline ends. This CDR3 comprises 13 residues. The germline V gene encodes CDR1 SGHTA and CDR2 FQGTGA. DNA for the CDR3: TGTGCCAGCAGCCCCGGACAGAACACTGAAGCTTTCTTT. It specifies CASSPGQNTEAFF. The full variable domain, rest sourced from reference TRBV7-3 and TRBJ1-1, is GAGVSQTPSNKVTEKGKYVELRCDPISGHTALYWYRQSLGQGPEFLIYFQGTGAADDSGLPNDRFFAVRPEGSVSTLKIQRTERGDSAVYLCASSPGQNTEAFFGQGTRLTVV.

J is TRBJ1-3 and V is TRBV7-6; 7 positions match TRBD1. The CDR3 totals 13 residues. Trimming took 2 bases from V and 8 from J; bases not matched to a gene: 3. CDR1 and CDR2 from the germline V gene are SGHVS and FNYEAQ. For the CDR3, the DNA is TGTGCCAGCAGCTTACGACAGGGTTACACCATATATTTT. It yields the protein CASSLRQGYTIYF.